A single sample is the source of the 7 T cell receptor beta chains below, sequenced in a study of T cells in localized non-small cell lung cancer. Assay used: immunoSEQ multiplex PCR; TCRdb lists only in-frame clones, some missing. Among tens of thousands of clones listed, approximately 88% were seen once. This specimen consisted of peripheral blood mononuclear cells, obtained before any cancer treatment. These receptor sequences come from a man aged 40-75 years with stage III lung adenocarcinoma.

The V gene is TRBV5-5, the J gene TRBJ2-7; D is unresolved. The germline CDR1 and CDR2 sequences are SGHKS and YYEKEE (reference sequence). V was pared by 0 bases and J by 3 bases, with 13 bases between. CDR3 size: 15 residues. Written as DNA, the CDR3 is TGTGCCAGCAGCTTGGAGCCCTGGGCTTACTACGAGCAGTACTTC. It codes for CASSLEPWAYYEQYF.

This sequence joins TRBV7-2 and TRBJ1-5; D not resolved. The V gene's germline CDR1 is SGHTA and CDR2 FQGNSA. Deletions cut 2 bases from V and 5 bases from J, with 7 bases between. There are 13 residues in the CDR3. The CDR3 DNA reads TGTGCCAGCAGCTTACAAATCGATCAGCCCCAGCATTTT. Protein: CASSLQIDQPQHF.

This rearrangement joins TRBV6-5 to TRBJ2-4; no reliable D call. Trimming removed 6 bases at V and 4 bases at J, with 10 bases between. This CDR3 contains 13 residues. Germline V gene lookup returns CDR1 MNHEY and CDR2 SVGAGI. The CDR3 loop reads CASSHDGKNIQYF. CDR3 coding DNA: TGTGCCAGCAGCCATGACGGGAAAAACATTCAGTACTTC.

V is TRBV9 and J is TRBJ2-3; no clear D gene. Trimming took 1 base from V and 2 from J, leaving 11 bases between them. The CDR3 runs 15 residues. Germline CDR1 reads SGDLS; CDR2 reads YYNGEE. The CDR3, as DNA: TGTGCCAGCAGCGTAAGGGATGAATCCACAGATACGCAGTATTTT. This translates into CASSVRDESTDTQYF.

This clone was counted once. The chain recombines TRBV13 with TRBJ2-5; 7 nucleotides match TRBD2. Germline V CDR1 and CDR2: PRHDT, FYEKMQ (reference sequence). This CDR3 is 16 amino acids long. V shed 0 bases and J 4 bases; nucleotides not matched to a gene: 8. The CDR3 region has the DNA TGTGCCAGCAGCTTAGGCCGGCTGGGGGAGGGAGAGACCCAGTACTTC. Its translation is CASSLGRLGEGETQYF.

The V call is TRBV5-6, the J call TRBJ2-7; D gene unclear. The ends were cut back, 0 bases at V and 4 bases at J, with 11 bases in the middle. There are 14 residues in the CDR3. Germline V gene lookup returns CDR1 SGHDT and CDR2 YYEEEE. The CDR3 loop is CASSLGVGDYEQYF. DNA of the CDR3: TGTGCCAGCAGCTTGGGGGTTGGGGATTACGAGCAGTACTTC.

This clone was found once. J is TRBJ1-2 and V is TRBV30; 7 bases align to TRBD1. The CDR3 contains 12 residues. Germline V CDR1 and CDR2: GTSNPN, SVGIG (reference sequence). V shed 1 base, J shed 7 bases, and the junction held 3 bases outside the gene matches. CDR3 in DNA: TGTGCCTGGAGTGGGCAGGGGGGTGGCTACACCTTC. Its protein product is CAWSGQGGGYTF.